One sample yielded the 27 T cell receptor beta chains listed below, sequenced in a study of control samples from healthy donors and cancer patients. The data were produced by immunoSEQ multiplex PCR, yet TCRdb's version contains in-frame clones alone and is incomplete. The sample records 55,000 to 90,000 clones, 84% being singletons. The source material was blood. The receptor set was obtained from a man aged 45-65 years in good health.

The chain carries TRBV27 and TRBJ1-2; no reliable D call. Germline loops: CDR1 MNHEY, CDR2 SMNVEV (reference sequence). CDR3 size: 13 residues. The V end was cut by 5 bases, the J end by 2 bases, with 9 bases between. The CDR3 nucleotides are TGTGCCAGCAGTATTGCAAGAAACTATGGCTACACCTTC. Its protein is CASSIARNYGYTF.

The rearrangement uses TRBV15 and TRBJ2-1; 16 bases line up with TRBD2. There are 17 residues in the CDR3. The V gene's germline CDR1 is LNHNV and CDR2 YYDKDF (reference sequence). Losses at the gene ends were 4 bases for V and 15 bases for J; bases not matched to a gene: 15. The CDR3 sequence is CATSTHHPGLAGGHRFF. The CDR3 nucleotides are TGTGCCACCAGCACCCACCACCCGGGACTAGCGGGAGGGCATCGGTTCTTC.

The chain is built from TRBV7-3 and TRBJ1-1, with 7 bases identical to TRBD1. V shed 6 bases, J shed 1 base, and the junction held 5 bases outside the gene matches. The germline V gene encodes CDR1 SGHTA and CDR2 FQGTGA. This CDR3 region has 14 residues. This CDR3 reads CASREGQTNTEAFF. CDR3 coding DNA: TGTGCCAGCAGGGAGGGACAGACGAACACTGAAGCTTTCTTT. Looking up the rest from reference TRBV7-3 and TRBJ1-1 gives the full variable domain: GAGVSQTPSNKVTEKGKYVELRCDPISGHTALYWYRQSLGQGPEFLIYFQGTGAADDSGLPNDRFFAVRPEGSVSTLKIQRTERGDSAVYLCASREGQTNTEAFFGQGTRLTVV.

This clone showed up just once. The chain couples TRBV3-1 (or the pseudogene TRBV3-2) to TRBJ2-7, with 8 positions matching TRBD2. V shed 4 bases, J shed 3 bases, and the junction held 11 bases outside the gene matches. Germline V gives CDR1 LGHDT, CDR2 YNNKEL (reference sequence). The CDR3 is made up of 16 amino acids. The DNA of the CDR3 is TGTGCCAGCAGCCCGGGGGGGGGACTAGGGTACTACGAGCAGTACTTC. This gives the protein CASSPGGGLGYYEQYF.

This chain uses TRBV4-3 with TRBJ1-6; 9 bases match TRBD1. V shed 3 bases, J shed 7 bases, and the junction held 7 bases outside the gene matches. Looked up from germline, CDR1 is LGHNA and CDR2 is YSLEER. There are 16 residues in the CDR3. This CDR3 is CASSHVTGGGNSPLHF. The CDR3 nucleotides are TGCGCCAGCAGCCACGTAACAGGGGGCGGCAATTCACCCCTCCACTTT.

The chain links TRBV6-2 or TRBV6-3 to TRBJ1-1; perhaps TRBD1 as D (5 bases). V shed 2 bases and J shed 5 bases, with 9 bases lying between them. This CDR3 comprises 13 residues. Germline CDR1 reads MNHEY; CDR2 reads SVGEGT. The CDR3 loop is CASSYGRETEAFF. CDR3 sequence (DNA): TGTGCCAGCAGTTACGGCAGGGAAACTGAAGCTTTCTTT.

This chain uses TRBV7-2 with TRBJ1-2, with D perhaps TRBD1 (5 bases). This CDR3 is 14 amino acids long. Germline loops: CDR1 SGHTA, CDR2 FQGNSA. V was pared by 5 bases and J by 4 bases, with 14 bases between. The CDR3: CASSAPGLLYGYTF. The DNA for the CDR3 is TGTGCCAGCAGCGCCCCGGGACTGCTCTATGGCTACACCTTC.

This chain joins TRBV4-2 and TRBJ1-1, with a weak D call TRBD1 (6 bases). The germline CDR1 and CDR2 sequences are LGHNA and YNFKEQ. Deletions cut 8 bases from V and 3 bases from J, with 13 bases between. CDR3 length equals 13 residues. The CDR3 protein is CASCTGRDTEAFF. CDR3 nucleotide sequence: TGTGCCAGCTGTACAGGGAGGGACACTGAAGCTTTCTTT.

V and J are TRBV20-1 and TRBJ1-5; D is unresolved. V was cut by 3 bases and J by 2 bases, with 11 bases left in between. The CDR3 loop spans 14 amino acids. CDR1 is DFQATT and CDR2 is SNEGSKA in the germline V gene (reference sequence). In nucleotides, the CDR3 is TGCAGTGCTAGTGTGGGAGTCGGCAATCAGCCCCAGCATTTT. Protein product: CSASVGVGNQPQHF.

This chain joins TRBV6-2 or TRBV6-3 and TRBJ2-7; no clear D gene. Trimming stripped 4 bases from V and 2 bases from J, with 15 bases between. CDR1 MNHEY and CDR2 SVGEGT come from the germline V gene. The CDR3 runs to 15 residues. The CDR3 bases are TGTGCCAGCAGTTCATATCTAGGAAATACCTACGAGCAGTACTTC. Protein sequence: CASSSYLGNTYEQYF.

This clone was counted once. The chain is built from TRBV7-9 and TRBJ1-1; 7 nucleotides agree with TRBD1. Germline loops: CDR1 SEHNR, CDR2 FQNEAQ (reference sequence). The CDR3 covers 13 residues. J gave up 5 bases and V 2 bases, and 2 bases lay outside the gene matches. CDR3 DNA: TGTGCCAGCAGCTTAAACAGGGGAACTGAAGCTTTCTTT. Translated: CASSLNRGTEAFF.

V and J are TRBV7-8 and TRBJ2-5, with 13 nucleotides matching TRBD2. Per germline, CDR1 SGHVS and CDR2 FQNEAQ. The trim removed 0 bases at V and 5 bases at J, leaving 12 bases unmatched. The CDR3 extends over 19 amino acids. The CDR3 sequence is CASSLANAGTSGDLETQYF. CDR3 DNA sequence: TGTGCCAGCAGCTTAGCGAATGCCGGGACTAGCGGGGATTTGGAGACCCAGTACTTC.

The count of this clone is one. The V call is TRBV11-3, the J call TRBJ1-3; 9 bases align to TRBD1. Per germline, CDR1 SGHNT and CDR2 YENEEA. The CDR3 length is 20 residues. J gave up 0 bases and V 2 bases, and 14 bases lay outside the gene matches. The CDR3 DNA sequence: TGTGCCAGCAGCTTAATAGGAGTCGGGACAGGGACGAGCTCTGGAAACACCATATATTTT. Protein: CASSLIGVGTGTSSGNTIYF.

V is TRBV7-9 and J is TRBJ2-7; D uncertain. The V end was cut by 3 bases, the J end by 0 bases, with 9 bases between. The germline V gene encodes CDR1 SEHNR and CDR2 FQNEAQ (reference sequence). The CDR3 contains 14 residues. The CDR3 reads CASSFLQSSYEQYF. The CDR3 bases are TGTGCCAGCAGCTTCCTACAGAGCTCCTACGAGCAGTACTTC.

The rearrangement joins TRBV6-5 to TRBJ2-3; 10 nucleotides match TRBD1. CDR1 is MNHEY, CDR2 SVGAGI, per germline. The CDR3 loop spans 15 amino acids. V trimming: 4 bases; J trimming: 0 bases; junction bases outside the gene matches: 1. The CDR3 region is CASSWDRGSTDTQYF. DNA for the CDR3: TGTGCCAGCAGTTGGGACAGGGGAAGCACAGATACGCAGTATTTT.

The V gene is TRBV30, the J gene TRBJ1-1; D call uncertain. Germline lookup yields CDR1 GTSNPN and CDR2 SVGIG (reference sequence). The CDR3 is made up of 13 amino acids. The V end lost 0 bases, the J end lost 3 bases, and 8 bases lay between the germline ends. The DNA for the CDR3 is TGTGCCTGGAGTGTAGGTGAGGACACTGAAGCTTTCTTT. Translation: CAWSVGEDTEAFF.

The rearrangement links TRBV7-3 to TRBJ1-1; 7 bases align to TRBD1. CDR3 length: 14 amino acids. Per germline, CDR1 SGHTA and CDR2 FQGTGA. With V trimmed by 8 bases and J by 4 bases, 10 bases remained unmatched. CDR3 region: CASALGGLSTEAFF. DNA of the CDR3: TGTGCCAGCGCATTAGGGGGCCTGAGCACTGAAGCTTTCTTT.

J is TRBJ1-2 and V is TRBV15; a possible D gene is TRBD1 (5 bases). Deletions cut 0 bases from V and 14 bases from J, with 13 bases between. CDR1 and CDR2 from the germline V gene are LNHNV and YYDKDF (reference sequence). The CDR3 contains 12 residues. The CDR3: CATSRDRNRNTF. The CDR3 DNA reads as TGTGCCACCAGCAGAGATAGGAACAGGAATACCTTC.

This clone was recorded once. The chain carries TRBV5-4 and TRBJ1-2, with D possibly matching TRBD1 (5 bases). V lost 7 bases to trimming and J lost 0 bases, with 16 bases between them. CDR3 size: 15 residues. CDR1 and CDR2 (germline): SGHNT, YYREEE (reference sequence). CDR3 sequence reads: CASGLAGEANYGYTF. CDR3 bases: TGTGCCAGCGGTCTAGCGGGGGAGGCTAACTATGGCTACACCTTC.

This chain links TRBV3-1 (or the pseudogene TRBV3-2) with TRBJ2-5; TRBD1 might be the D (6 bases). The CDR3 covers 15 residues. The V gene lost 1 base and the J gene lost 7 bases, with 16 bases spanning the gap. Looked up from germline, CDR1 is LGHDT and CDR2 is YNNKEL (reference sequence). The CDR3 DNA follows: TGTGCCAGCAGCCAAGGGGTGGGGGCAGGAGGGACCCAGTACTTC. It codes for CASSQGVGAGGTQYF.

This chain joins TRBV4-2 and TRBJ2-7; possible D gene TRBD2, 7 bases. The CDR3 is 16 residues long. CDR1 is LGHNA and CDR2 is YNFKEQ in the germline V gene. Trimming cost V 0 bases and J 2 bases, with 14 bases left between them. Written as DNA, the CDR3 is TGTGCCAGCAGCCAAGAACGGGCGGGGGACACCTACGAGCAGTACTTC. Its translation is CASSQERAGDTYEQYF.

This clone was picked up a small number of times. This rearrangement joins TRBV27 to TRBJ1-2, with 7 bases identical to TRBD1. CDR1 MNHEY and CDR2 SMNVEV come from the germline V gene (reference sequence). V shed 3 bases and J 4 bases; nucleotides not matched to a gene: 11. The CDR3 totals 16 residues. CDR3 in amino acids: CASSFRQGLNFYGYTF. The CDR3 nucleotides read TGTGCCAGCAGTTTTCGACAGGGACTGAATTTCTATGGCTACACCTTC.

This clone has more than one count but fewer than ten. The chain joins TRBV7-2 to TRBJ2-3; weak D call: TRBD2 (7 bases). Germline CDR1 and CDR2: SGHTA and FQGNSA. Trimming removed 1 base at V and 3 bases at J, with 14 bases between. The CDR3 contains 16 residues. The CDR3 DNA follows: TGTGCCAGCAGCTTAGGGGGGGGCCAGGGGACAGATACGCAGTATTTT. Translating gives CASSLGGGQGTDTQYF.

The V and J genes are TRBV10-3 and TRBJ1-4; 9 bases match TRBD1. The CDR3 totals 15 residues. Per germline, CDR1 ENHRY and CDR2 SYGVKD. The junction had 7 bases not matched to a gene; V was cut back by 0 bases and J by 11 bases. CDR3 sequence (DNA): TGTGCCATCAGTGAGTCGCACGGACAGGGGCAGAAACTGTTTTTT. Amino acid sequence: CAISESHGQGQKLFF.

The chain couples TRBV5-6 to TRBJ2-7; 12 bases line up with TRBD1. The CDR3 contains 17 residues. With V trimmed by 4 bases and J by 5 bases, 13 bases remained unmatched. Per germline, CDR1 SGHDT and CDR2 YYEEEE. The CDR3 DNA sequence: TGTGCCAGCAGCGGGTACGCCGGGGACAGGGGGCTGGACGAGCAGTACTTC. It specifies CASSGYAGDRGLDEQYF.

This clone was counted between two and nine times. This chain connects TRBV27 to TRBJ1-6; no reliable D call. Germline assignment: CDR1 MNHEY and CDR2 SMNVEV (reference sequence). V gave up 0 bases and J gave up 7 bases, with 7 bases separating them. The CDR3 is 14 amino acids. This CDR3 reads CASSLSGRNSPLHF. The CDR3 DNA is TGTGCCAGCAGTTTATCCGGGAGGAATTCACCCCTCCACTTT.

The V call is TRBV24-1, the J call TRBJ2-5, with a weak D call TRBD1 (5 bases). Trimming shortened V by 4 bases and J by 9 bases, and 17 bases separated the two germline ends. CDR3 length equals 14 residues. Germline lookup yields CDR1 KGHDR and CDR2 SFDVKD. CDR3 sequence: CATSDRQRLEAQYF. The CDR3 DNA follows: TGTGCCACCAGTGACCGACAGAGACTCGAGGCCCAGTACTTC.